Shown below are 5 T cell receptor beta chains from a single sample sequenced in a study of beta chain features in type 1 diabetes. Expressed TCRB transcripts were sequenced because the entire RNA isolate underwent reverse transcription. Repertoires were generated with immunoSEQ multiplex PCR, while TCRdb's copy carries only in-frame clones and drops some. Among approximately 400,000 clones listed, over 13% were seen once. The sample was naive CD4+ T cells from blood. Receptors were obtained from a woman aged 18-29 years in good health.

Only a few counts were recorded for this clone. The chain combines TRBV2 with TRBJ2-7; 9 positions agree with TRBD1. The CDR3 totals 15 residues. J gave up 5 bases and V 4 bases, and 9 bases lay outside the gene matches. Germline V gives CDR1 SNHLY, CDR2 FYNNEI. CDR3 region: CASSADGTGTHEQYF. CDR3 nucleotide sequence: TGTGCCAGCAGTGCAGACGGGACAGGGACCCACGAGCAGTACTTC.

This clone has only a few counts. The CDR3, as DNA: TGTGCCAGCAGCTTAGGGCAGAATAGCAATCAGCCCCAGCATTTT. This translates into CASSLGQNSNQPQHF. The chain joins TRBV7-9 to TRBJ1-5; D is unresolved. This CDR3 has 15 residues. Germline V gene lookup returns CDR1 SEHNR and CDR2 FQNEAQ (reference sequence). The V gene lost 1 base and the J gene lost 0 bases, with 7 bases spanning the gap.

This clone was detected a few times. V and J are TRBV2 and TRBJ2-1; a possible D gene is TRBD2 (5 bases). V was clipped by 2 bases and J by 7 bases, with 18 bases between them. CDR3 length equals 16 residues. CDR1 SNHLY and CDR2 FYNNEI come from the germline V gene. The CDR3 region has the DNA TGTGCCAGCAGTGAAAGGCCCGGGGAAGGCATGAATGAGCAGTTCTTC. Protein: CASSERPGEGMNEQFF. The whole variable domain, remainder taken from reference TRBV2 and TRBJ2-1, is EPEVTQTPSHQVTQMGQEVILRCVPISNHLYFYWYRQILGQKVEFLVSFYNNEISEKSEIFDDQFSVERPDGSNFTLKIRSTKLEDSAMYFCASSERPGEGMNEQFFGPGTRLTVL.

This clone was counted only a few times. The chain combines TRBV7-9 with TRBJ2-1, with 7 bases matching TRBD1. In germline, CDR1 is SEHNR, CDR2 FQNEAQ (reference sequence). This CDR3 is built from 15 residues. Unmatched junction bases numbered 7, after V lost 5 bases and J lost 3 bases. The CDR3 nucleotides are TGTGCCAGCAGCACACGACAGGGAAGCTACAATGAGCAGTTCTTC. Encoded protein: CASSTRQGSYNEQFF.

The rearrangement joins TRBV30 to TRBJ1-4; no clear D. The length of the CDR3 is 12 residues. Trimming shortened V by 1 base and J by 4 bases, and 4 bases separated the two germline ends. Germline CDR1 reads GTSNPN; CDR2 reads SVGIG (reference sequence). DNA for the CDR3: TGTGCCTGGAGTGGGCTTAATGAAAAACTGTTTTTT. Protein: CAWSGLNEKLFF.